The rows below give T cell receptor beta chains drawn from one sample of a study of regulatory T cells in long-lasting Graves disease. TCRdb reprocessed the multiplex PCR reads with MiXCR, giving one entry per CDR3 protein. The sample shows roughly 420,000 distinct CDR3 sequences, about a sixth of them seen only once. The same sample was also studied in work on T cells in Graves' hyperthyroidism and ophthalmopathy.

Sequencing used peripheral blood mononuclear cells (PBMCs), obtained at new diagnosis, from a patient treated with antithyroid drugs. These receptors came from a woman between 18 and 29 years old with Graves disease. CDR3s include the opening cysteine and the closing phenylalanine or tryptophan. D genes are given only for firm matches. Not all rows give a size; the values are once, few, many and, for expanded clones, a class.

V	J	D	size	CDR3	DNA
TRBV4-3	TRBJ2-2	.	few	CASSQDALRGNTGELFF	TGCGCCAGCAGCCAAGATGCACTCCGAGGGAACACCGGGGAGCTGTTTTTT
TRBV11-2	TRBJ2-7	.	many	CASSLTGTAGEQYF	TGTGCCAGCAGCTTAACAGGGACGGCGGGAGAGCAGTACTTC
TRBV19	TRBJ2-5	.	few	CASSLLAAETQYF	TGTGCCAGTAGTCTGCTAGCCGCCGAGACCCAGTACTTC
TRBV9	TRBJ1-4	.	few	CASSVGDLGRSNEKLFF	TGTGCCAGCAGCGTAGGGGATCTGGGGAGAAGTAATGAAAAACTGTTTTTT
TRBV28	TRBJ2-1	.	many	CASSLLGVPQAATEQFF	TGTGCCAGCAGTTTATTAGGGGTTCCGCAAGCAGCAACTGAGCAGTTCTTC
TRBV28	TRBJ2-7	TRBD2	many	CASSFPRTSENYEQYF	TGTGCCAGCAGTTTCCCCAGGACTAGCGAGAACTACGAGCAGTACTTC
TRBV5-1	TRBJ2-1	.	.	CASSLAIGERYNEQFF	TGCGCCAGCAGCTTGGCGATCGGGGAGAGGTACAATGAGCAGTTCTTC
TRBV18	TRBJ1-4	.	many	CASSPGGIGEKLFF	TGTGCCAGCTCACCAGGGGGTATCGGTGAAAAACTGTTTTTT
TRBV20-1	TRBJ1-4	.	.	CSAGTLKIDNEKLFF	TGCAGTGCCGGGACACTAAAAATTGACAATGAAAAACTGTTTTTT
TRBV5-5	TRBJ2-2	TRBD2	few	CASSGGLAGGSGPGELFF	TGTGCCAGCAGCGGGGGACTAGCGGGAGGGTCGGGACCCGGGGAGCTGTTTTTT
TRBV15	TRBJ1-2	TRBD1	few	CATSRDVTGDLAGYTF	TGTGCCACCAGCAGAGATGTAACAGGGGATTTGGCTGGCTACACCTTC
TRBV12-3/TRBV12-4	TRBJ2-1	TRBD2	few	CASSPRGLAHGDNEQFF	TGTGCCAGCAGCCCCCGGGGACTAGCCCACGGGGACAATGAGCAGTTCTTC
TRBV7-2	TRBJ2-7	.	many	CASSDGTHARYF	TGTGCCAGCAGCGACGGGACTCACGCACGGTACTTC
TRBV6-2/TRBV6-3	TRBJ2-1	TRBD2	many	CASKQLAGAYNEQFF	TGTGCCAGCAAACAACTAGCGGGTGCCTACAATGAGCAGTTCTTC
TRBV20-1	TRBJ2-3	.	many	CSASDMFWDTQYF	TGCAGTGCTAGTGACATGTTCTGGGATACGCAGTATTTT
TRBV4-1	TRBJ2-1	.	.	CASSPRSVVSYNEQFF	TGCGCCAGCAGCCCACGATCGGTGGTCTCCTACAATGAGCAGTTCTTC
TRBV10-3	TRBJ2-1	TRBD1	.	CAISESPDRENEQFF	TGTGCCATCAGTGAGTCCCCGGACAGGGAAAATGAGCAGTTCTTC
TRBV7-2	TRBJ2-1	.	.	CASSLGFEQFF	TGTGCCAGCAGCTTGGGTTTCGAGCAGTTCTTC
TRBV11-1	TRBJ2-5	.	few	CASSNPAGETQYF	TGCGCCAGCAGCAATCCGGCGGGGGAGACCCAGTACTTC
TRBV20-1	TRBJ2-7	.	few	CSARDDRTTYEQYF	TGCAGTGCTAGAGATGACAGGACTACCTACGAGCAGTACTTC
TRBV7-9	TRBJ2-3	TRBD1	.	CASSFRYRGSTQYF	TGTGCCAGCAGCTTCCGATACAGGGGGTCCACGCAGTATTTT
TRBV7-2	TRBJ1-5	TRBD1	many	CASSLDRGSNQPQHF	TGTGCCAGCAGCTTAGACAGGGGCAGCAATCAGCCCCAGCATTTT
TRBV27	TRBJ1-5	TRBD1	few	CASSSDREANQPQHF	TGTGCCAGCAGTTCCGACAGGGAGGCCAATCAGCCCCAGCATTTT
TRBV19	TRBJ2-1	.	few	CASSSEKSYNEQFF	TGTGCCAGCAGTAGCGAGAAATCCTACAATGAGCAGTTCTTC
TRBV28	TRBJ2-1	TRBD2	many	CASSLTRGRARIEQFF	TGTGCCAGCAGTTTGACGAGAGGGAGGGCCCGAATTGAGCAGTTCTTC
TRBV7-9	TRBJ2-7	.	many	CASSLDVNGEQYF	TGTGCCAGCAGCTTGGACGTCAATGGCGAGCAGTACTTC
TRBV6-1	TRBJ2-7	.	.	CASRDGAGEQYF	TGTGCCAGCAGGGACGGAGCCGGCGAGCAGTACTTC
TRBV27	TRBJ1-1	.	many	CASSLPHPNGEAFF	TGTGCCAGCAGTTTACCACACCCCAATGGTGAAGCTTTCTTT
TRBV5-1	TRBJ1-2	TRBD1	few	CASSFGTGGDYGYTF	TGCGCCAGCAGCTTCGGGACAGGGGGCGACTATGGCTACACCTTC
TRBV6-4	TRBJ2-2	TRBD2	.	CASSRVPLSGTNTGGLFF	TGTGCCAGCAGTCGGGTCCCCTTAAGCGGGACGAACACCGGGGGGCTGTTTTTT
TRBV6-2/TRBV6-3	TRBJ2-3	.	many	CASSLQELTDTQYF	TGTGCCAGCAGCCTACAGGAACTGACAGATACGCAGTATTTT
TRBV20-1	TRBJ2-1	TRBD2	many	CSARDPAGGSNEQFF	TGCAGTGCTAGAGATCCAGCGGGAGGTTCTAATGAGCAGTTCTTC
TRBV28	TRBJ2-2	.	few	CASSQNRGGNTGELFF	TGTGCCAGCAGCCAAAATCGAGGAGGTAACACCGGGGAGCTGTTTTTT
TRBV28	TRBJ1-1	.	many	CASSLVLLRPANMNTEAFF	TGTGCCAGCAGTTTAGTCCTTCTCCGACCCGCGAACATGAACACTGAAGCTTTCTTT
TRBV20-1	TRBJ2-3	TRBD2	many	CSARPASGRSDTQYF	TGCAGTGCTAGGCCGGCTAGCGGGCGTTCAGATACGCAGTATTTT
TRBV3-1	TRBJ2-6	.	many	CASSPSSGANVLTF	TGTGCCAGCAGCCCGTCCTCTGGGGCCAACGTCCTGACTTTC
TRBV6-1	TRBJ2-4	TRBD1	.	CASGQGRGYIQYF	TGTGCCAGCGGACAGGGCCGGGGGTACATTCAGTACTTC
TRBV28	TRBJ2-1	TRBD1	many	CASGAPGQGHNEQFF	TGTGCCAGCGGGGCGCCGGGACAGGGACACAATGAGCAGTTCTTC
TRBV20-1	TRBJ2-3	TRBD2	many	CSASVAGLDTQYF	TGCAGTGCTAGCGTAGCGGGATTGGATACGCAGTATTTT
TRBV7-8	TRBJ2-7	TRBD2	.	CASSFEGAGAYEQYF	TGTGCCAGCAGCTTTGAGGGAGCGGGAGCCTACGAGCAGTACTTC
TRBV28	TRBJ2-7	TRBD1	many	CASSLSGQVPYEQYF	TGTGCCAGCAGTTTATCGGGACAGGTGCCCTACGAGCAGTACTTC
TRBV7-2	TRBJ2-3	.	.	CASSLGPVSDTQYF	TGTGCCAGCAGCTTAGGTCCCGTTTCGGATACGCAGTATTTT
TRBV20-1	TRBJ2-7	TRBD1	.	CSASPGTGYHEQYF	TGCAGTGCTAGCCCCGGGACAGGGTACCACGAGCAGTACTTC
TRBV30	TRBJ2-2	.	few	CASAKTIGLSTGELFF	TGTGCCTCGGCCAAGACAATAGGGCTCAGTACCGGGGAGCTGTTTTTT
TRBV5-1	TRBJ2-7	TRBD2	many	CASSKREVAYEQYF	TGCGCCAGCAGCAAGCGGGAGGTTGCATACGAGCAGTACTTC
TRBV12-3/TRBV12-4	TRBJ2-3	TRBD2	many	CASSSWGGSDTQYF	TGTGCCAGTAGTTCATGGGGGGGGTCAGATACGCAGTATTTT
TRBV6-1	TRBJ1-5	.	.	CASRPGRSNQPQHF	TGTGCCAGCAGGCCGGGACGGAGCAATCAGCCCCAGCATTTT
TRBV27	TRBJ2-1	TRBD2	.	CASGILGLADYDEQFF	TGTGCCAGCGGGATTTTGGGTCTAGCGGACTACGATGAGCAGTTCTTC
TRBV20-1	TRBJ1-3	.	.	CSATPAGNTIYF	TGCAGTGCTACCCCCGCTGGAAACACCATATATTTT
TRBV7-2	TRBJ2-7	.	many	CASSLKGEYEQYF	TGTGCCAGCAGCTTAAAGGGAGAATACGAGCAGTACTTC
TRBV7-7	TRBJ1-1	.	.	CASSLGDMNTEAFF	TGTGCTAGCAGCTTAGGAGATATGAACACTGAAGCTTTCTTT
TRBV7-2	TRBJ1-1	.	few	CASSFPVGGYTEAFF	TGTGCCAGCAGCTTCCCGGTGGGGGGTTACACTGAAGCTTTCTTT
TRBV30	TRBJ1-3	.	.	CAWSVASGNTIYF	TGTGCCTGGAGTGTCGCCTCTGGAAACACCATATATTTT